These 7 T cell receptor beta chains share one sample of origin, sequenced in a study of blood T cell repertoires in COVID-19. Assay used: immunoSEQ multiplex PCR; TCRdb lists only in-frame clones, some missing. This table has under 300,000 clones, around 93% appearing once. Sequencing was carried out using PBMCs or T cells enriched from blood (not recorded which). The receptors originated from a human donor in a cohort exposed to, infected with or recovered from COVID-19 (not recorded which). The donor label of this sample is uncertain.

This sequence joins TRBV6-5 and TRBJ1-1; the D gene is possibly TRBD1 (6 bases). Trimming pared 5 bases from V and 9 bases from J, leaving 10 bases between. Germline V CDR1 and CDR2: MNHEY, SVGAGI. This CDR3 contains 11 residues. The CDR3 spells CASSTTGKAFF. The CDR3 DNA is TGTGCCAGCAGTACCACAGGGAAAGCTTTCTTT.

CDR3 sequence reads: CASSRAGQGVYEQYF. For the CDR3, the DNA is TGTGCCAGCAGCCGAGCCGGACAGGGGGTCTACGAGCAGTACTTC. The chain uses TRBV11-2 and TRBJ2-7, with 10 bases that match TRBD1. The germline V gene encodes CDR1 SGHAT and CDR2 FQNNGV. V trimming: 5 bases; J trimming: 3 bases; junction bases outside the gene matches: 7. The CDR3 totals 15 residues.

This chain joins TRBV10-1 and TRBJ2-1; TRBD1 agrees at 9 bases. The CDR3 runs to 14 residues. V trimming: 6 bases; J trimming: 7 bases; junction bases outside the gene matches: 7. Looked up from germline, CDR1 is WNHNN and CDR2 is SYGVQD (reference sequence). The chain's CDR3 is CASSLGQGLNEQFF. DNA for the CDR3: TGCGCCAGCAGCCTGGGACAGGGACTAAATGAGCAGTTCTTC.

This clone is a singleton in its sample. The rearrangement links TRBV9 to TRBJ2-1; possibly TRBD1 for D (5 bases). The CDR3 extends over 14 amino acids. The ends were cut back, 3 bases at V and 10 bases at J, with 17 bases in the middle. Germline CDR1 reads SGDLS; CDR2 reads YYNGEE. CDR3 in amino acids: CASSGGELLGEQFF. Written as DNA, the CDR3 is TGTGCCAGCAGCGGGGGCGAACTCCTCGGGGAGCAGTTCTTC.

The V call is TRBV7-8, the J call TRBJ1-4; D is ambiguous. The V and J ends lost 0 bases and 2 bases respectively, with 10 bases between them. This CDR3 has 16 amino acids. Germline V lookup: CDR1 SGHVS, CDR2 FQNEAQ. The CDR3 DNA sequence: TGTGCCAGCAGCTTAGCGGTAGGGAGTACTAATGAAAAACTGTTTTTT. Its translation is CASSLAVGSTNEKLFF.

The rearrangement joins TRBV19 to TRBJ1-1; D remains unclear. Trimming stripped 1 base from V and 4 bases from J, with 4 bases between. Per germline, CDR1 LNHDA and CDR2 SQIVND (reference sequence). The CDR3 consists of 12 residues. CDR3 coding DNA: TGTGCCAGTAGTATAGGGGCCACTGAAGCTTTCTTT. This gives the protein CASSIGATEAFF.

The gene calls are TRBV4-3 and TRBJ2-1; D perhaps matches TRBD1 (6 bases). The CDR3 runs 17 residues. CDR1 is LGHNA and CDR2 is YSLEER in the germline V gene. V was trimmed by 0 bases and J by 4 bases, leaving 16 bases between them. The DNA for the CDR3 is TGCGCCAGCAGCCAAGATCCGCTTGGGGGCGCTTACAATGAGCAGTTCTTC. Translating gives CASSQDPLGGAYNEQFF.